The text below deals with one T cell receptor (beta chain). The germline V gene has CDR1 SGDLS and CDR2 YYNGEE. V was pared by 3 bases and J by 8 bases, with 17 bases between. This CDR3 spans 15 amino acids. TCRdb keeps only in-frame clones here, not all; method: immunoSEQ multiplex PCR. This table holds 50,000 to 65,000 clones, around 91% found once. The data were taken from a study of OX40 agonist ivuxolimab in advanced cancers. At the level of the study: Under the entry rules, prior anti-PD-1, anti-PD-L1 or anti-CTLA-4 therapy was allowed, and approximately 40% had some.

The sample was CD4+ or CD8+ T cells sorted from blood, taken in a trial of the OX40 agonist ivuxolimab. This clonotype originated in an adult with an advanced solid tumor such as melanoma, head and neck, liver or kidney cancer. This chain links TRBV9 with TRBJ1-4, with a tentative D call TRBD1 (6 bases). The CDR3 spells CASSAGGRGIEKLFF. The CDR3 DNA sequence: TGTGCCAGCAGCGCCGGAGGGAGGGGGATCGAAAAACTGTTTTTT. Supplemented by reference TRBV9 and TRBJ1-4, the full variable domain reads DSGVTQTPKHLITATGQRVTLRCSPRSGDLSVYWYQQSLDQGLQFLIQYYNGEERAKGNILERFSAQQFPDLHSELNLSSLELGDSALYFCASSAGGRGIEKLFFGSGTQLSVL.